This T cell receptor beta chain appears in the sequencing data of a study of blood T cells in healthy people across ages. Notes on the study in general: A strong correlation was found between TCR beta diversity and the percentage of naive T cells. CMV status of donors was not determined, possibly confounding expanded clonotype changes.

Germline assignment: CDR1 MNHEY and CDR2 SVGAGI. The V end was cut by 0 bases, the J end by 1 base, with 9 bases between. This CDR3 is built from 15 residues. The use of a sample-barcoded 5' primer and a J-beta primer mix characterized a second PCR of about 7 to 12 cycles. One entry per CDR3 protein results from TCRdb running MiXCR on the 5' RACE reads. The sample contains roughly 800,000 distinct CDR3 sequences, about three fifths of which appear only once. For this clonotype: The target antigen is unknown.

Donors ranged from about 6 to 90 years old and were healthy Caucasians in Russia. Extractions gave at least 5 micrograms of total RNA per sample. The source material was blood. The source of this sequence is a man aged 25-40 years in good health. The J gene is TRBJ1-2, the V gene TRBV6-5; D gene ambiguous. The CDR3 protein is CASSYSRFLNYGYTF. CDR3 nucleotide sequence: TGTGCCAGCAGTTACTCCCGGTTCCTTAACTATGGCTACACCTTC.